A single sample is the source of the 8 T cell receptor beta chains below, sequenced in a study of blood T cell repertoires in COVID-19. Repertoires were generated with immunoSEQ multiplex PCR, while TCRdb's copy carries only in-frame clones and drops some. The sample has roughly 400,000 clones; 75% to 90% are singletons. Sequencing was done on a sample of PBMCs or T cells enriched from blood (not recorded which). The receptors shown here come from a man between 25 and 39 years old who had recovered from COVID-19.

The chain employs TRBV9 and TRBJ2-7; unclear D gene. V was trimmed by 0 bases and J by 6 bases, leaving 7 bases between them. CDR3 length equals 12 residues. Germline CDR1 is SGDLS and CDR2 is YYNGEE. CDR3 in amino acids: CASSVGYGEQYF. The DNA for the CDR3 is TGTGCCAGCAGCGTAGGGTACGGCGAGCAGTACTTC.

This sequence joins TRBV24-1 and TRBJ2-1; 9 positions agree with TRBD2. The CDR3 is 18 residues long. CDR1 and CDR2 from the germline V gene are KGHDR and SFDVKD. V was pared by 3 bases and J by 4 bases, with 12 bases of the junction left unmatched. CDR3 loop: CATSDLNSGLALYNEQFF. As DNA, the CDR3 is TGTGCCACCAGTGATCTAAATTCGGGACTAGCTCTTTACAATGAGCAGTTCTTC.

The CDR3 region is CALYGTDDEQYF. The DNA of the CDR3 is TGTGCCCTCTACGGGACAGACGACGAGCAGTACTTC. The chain carries TRBV9 and TRBJ2-7; 7 bases align to TRBD1. The CDR3 runs 12 residues. Trimming took 10 bases from V and 5 from J; bases not matched to a gene: 9. CDR1 and CDR2 from the germline V gene are SGDLS and YYNGEE.

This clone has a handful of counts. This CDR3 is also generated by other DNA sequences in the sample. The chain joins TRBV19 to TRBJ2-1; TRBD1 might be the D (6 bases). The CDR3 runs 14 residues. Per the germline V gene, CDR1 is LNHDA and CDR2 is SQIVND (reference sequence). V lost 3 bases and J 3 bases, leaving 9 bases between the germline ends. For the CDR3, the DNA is TGTGCCAGTAGTATTGGGGGCGACTACAATGAGCAGTTCTTC. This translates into CASSIGGDYNEQFF. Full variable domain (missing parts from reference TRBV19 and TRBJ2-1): DGGITQSPKYLFRKEGQNVTLSCEQNLNHDAMYWYRQDPGQGLRLIYYSQIVNDFQKGDIAEGYSVSREKKESFPLTVTSAQKNPTAFYLCASSIGGDYNEQFFGPGTRLTVL.

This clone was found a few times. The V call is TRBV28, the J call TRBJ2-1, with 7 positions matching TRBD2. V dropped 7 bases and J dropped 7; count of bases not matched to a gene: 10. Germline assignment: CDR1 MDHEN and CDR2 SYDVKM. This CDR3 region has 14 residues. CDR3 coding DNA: TGTGCCAGCATTATGGGGGGGAACGGGAATGAGCAGTTCTTC. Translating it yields CASIMGGNGNEQFF.

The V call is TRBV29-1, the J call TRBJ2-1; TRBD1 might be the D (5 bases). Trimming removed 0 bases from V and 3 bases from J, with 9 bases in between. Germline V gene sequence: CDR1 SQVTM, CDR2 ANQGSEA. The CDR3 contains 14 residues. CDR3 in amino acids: CSVEDWGRYNEQFF. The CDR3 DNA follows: TGCAGCGTTGAAGACTGGGGCCGCTACAATGAGCAGTTCTTC.

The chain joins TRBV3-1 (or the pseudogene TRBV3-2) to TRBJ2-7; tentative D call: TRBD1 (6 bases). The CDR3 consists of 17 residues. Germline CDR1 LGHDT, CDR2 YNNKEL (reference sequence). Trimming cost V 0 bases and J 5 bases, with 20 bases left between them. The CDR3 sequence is CASSQDFDTGSHHEQYF. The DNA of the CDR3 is TGTGCCAGCAGCCAAGATTTCGACACAGGGTCCCACCACGAGCAGTACTTC.

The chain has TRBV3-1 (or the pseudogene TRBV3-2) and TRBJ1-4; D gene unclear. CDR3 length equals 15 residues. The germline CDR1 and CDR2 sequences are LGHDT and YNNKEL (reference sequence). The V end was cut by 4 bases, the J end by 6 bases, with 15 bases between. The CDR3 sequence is CASSPGGPVDEKLFF. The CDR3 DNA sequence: TGTGCCAGCAGCCCGGGAGGGCCTGTCGATGAAAAACTGTTTTTT.